The following is a T cell receptor beta chain sequence with its context. Its binding antigen is unknown. The record has no base qualities; no much larger clone is one base away. The library was produced with the immunoSEQ multiplex PCR assay. TCRdb mirrors the immuneACCESS table, restricted to in-frame sequences. Some clones are absent from its copies; in checked studies, under half trace to an unresolved V gene, and the reason for the others is unknown. Here the sample has about 82,000 clones; approximately 94% occur a single time. Roughly 5% of the sample is taken by the ten largest. CDR1 SGHTA and CDR2 FQGTGA are derived from the germline V gene. From its cysteine to its phenylalanine, the CDR3 spans 14 amino acids. Just the 42-base CDR3 DNA is kept, in frame starting at base 1. V loses 3 bases of germline sequence and J loses 2 bases, and the interval between the two ends is 9 bases. This specimen belongs to a study of control samples from healthy donors and cancer patients (dated by TCRdb to about 2020).

This TCR came from a young woman in good health. Material for sequencing was blood. The chain was built from TRBV7-3 and TRBJ2-3; the D gene cannot be resolved reliably. The DNA sequence is as follows: TGTGCCAGCAGCTTGCTAGGGAACACAGATACGCAGTATTTT. This translates into CASSLLGNTDTQYF.